This is a list of T cell receptor beta chains from one sample in a study of blood T cell repertoires in COVID-19. Here immunoSEQ multiplex PCR was the method, and the copy in TCRdb shows in-frame clones only, minus some. This table has 130,000 to 150,000 clones, approximately 81% appearing once. The sequencing sample was made of peripheral blood. These receptors all come from a human donor with acute or convalescent COVID-19. The donor label of this sample is uncertain. CDR3s include the opening cysteine and the closing phenylalanine or tryptophan. A D gene is named only where the DNA matches it firmly. The size of a clone is reported for some rows only, either as once, few or many, or as a class for expanded clones.

clone_size,j_call,d_call,v_call,cdr3_nt,cdr3_aa
-,TRBJ2-3,-,TRBV29-1,TGCAGCGTACAGAAACCCCCCGGTACAGATACGCAGTATTTT,CSVQKPPGTDTQYF
few,TRBJ2-5,-,TRBV7-9,TGTGCCAGCAGCTTAAGCATCCCAGGCCAAGAGACCCAGTACTTC,CASSLSIPGQETQYF
-,TRBJ2-3,TRBD1,TRBV3-1/TRBV3-2,TGTGCCAGCAGCCAAGTAACAGGGGGCTTAGATACGCAGTATTTT,CASSQVTGGLDTQYF
-,TRBJ2-1,-,TRBV19,TGTGCCAGTGGAGAGTCGACAGTCTACAATGAGCAGTTCTTC,CASGESTVYNEQFF
-,TRBJ1-5,-,TRBV19,TGTGCCAGTAGCCCAAGCGCCAGGGGAAATCAGCCCCAGCATTTT,CASSPSARGNQPQHF
-,TRBJ1-5,-,TRBV19,TGTGCCAGTAGTATAGAAGTGGCGCGGGGTCAGCCCCAGCATTTT,CASSIEVARGQPQHF
-,TRBJ1-2,-,TRBV3-1/TRBV3-2,TGTGCCAGCAGCCCCAGGGGAGCTGGCTACACCTTC,CASSPRGAGYTF
-,TRBJ2-3,-,TRBV6-5,TGTGCCAGCAGCCGGTTCGGGGATACGCAGTATTTT,CASSRFGDTQYF
-,TRBJ1-6,TRBD1,TRBV9,TGTGCCAGCAGCGTCGACGGACAGGTCTATAATTCACCCCTCCACTTT,CASSVDGQVYNSPLHF
-,TRBJ2-2,-,TRBV5-1,TGCGCCAGCAGCTTGCTACAGGGGAACACCGGGGAGCTGTTTTTT,CASSLLQGNTGELFF
-,TRBJ2-6,TRBD2,TRBV18,TGTGCCAGCTCACCTCTAGCGGGAGGGTCTCCTGGGGCCAACGTCCTGACTTTC,CASSPLAGGSPGANVLTF
-,TRBJ1-3,-,TRBV6-5,TGTGCCAGCAGTTACAGCAAGAGCTCTGGAAACACCATATATTTT,CASSYSKSSGNTIYF
-,TRBJ2-7,-,TRBV18,TGTGCCAGCTCCAGAACTCGGACAGAGTCCTACGAGCAGTACTTC,CASSRTRTESYEQYF
-,TRBJ2-1,-,TRBV3-1/TRBV3-2,TGTGCCAGCAGCCAAGATCGTTGGCATGAGCAGTTCTTC,CASSQDRWHEQFF
-,TRBJ2-2,-,TRBV5-6,TGTGCCAGCAGCTTGTTAGTAGGGGAGCTGTTTTTT,CASSLLVGELFF
-,TRBJ2-3,TRBD2,TRBV7-2,TGTGCCAGCAGCTTAACGGGGGGGTTTGTAGATACGCAGTATTTT,CASSLTGGFVDTQYF
-,TRBJ1-1,-,TRBV30,TGTGCCTGGAGGACAGGATTGGACACTGAAGCTTTCTTT,CAWRTGLDTEAFF
once,TRBJ1-4,TRBD1,TRBV3-1/TRBV3-2,TGTGCCAGCAGCCACCCCGGGACAGTTAATGAAAAACTGTTTTTT,CASSHPGTVNEKLFF
-,TRBJ2-1,TRBD1,TRBV11-1,TGTGCCAGCAGACAAACCGGGACAGGGGACGGTGAGCAGTTCTTC,CASRQTGTGDGEQFF
once,TRBJ2-3,-,TRBV6-1,TGTGCCAGCAGTGAGGCGGGGGCGAGCACAGATACGCAGTATTTT,CASSEAGASTDTQYF
-,TRBJ1-6,-,TRBV4-3,TGCGCCAGCAGCCAAGAAGATTCAATACAGTATAATTCACCCCTCCACTTT,CASSQEDSIQYNSPLHF
-,TRBJ1-5,TRBD1,TRBV6-2/TRBV6-3,TGTGCCAGCAGTTACCGTAGGACAGGGAAGAGCAATCAGCCCCAGCATTTT,CASSYRRTGKSNQPQHF
-,TRBJ1-4,TRBD1,TRBV2,TGTGCCAGCAGTCTCATGGGGACAGCTTACGGTCCCAATGAAAAACTGTTTTTT,CASSLMGTAYGPNEKLFF
-,TRBJ2-1,-,TRBV6-2/TRBV6-3,TGTGCCAGCAGTGAGCAGGGTGAGCAGTTCTTC,CASSEQGEQFF
few,TRBJ1-1,TRBD1,TRBV10-3,TGTGCCATCAGTGAAAGGGACAGGGGGGTGAACACTGAAGCTTTCTTT,CAISERDRGVNTEAFF
-,TRBJ1-2,-,TRBV19,TGTGCCAGTAGTATCCAAAAAACAGGGTCCCGTTATGGCTACACCTTC,CASSIQKTGSRYGYTF
-,TRBJ1-5,-,TRBV2,TGTGCCAGCAGTGTCCTACTTTATAGCAATCAGCCCCAGCATTTT,CASSVLLYSNQPQHF
-,TRBJ2-5,-,TRBV27,TGTGCCAGCAGTCTCCGACTGAAAGAGACCCAGTACTTC,CASSLRLKETQYF
-,TRBJ1-1,TRBD1,TRBV7-2,TGTGCCAGCAGCTGGCGAAACAGGGGTGAAACCACTGAAGCTTTCTTT,CASSWRNRGETTEAFF
-,TRBJ1-2,-,TRBV14,TGTGCCAGCAGCGCCCCAGGGACAACCCTCTATGGCTACACCTTC,CASSAPGTTLYGYTF
-,TRBJ1-5,TRBD1,TRBV28,TGTGCCAGCAGTCCAACGGACAGGGGGCCGCATCAGCCCCAGCATTTT,CASSPTDRGPHQPQHF
-,TRBJ1-5,-,TRBV7-2,TGTGCCAGCAGCTTAGTCTCAGGTAATCAGCCCCAGCATTTT,CASSLVSGNQPQHF
-,TRBJ2-5,TRBD2,TRBV9,TGTGCCAGCAGCCCAAGACTAGCGGACGGGACCCAGTACTTC,CASSPRLADGTQYF
-,TRBJ2-3,TRBD2,TRBV7-2,TGTGCCAGCAGCTCCCTAGCGGCGGATACGCAGTATTTT,CASSSLAADTQYF
-,TRBJ1-1,-,TRBV4-1,TGCGCCAGCAGCCACGGGAGAGGCACTGAAGCTTTCTTT,CASSHGRGTEAFF
-,TRBJ1-2,-,TRBV11-2,TGTGCCAGCAGCTCCCCGTCTAACTATGGCTACACCTTC,CASSSPSNYGYTF
-,TRBJ1-2,-,TRBV5-1,TGCGCCAGCAGCTCCCCAGGGGTGGGCGGCTACACCTTC,CASSSPGVGGYTF
many,TRBJ1-1,TRBD1,TRBV2,TGTGCCAGCAGTGCCACAGGGGCGGGCACTGAAGCTTTCTTT,CASSATGAGTEAFF
-,TRBJ2-5,-,TRBV4-3,TGCGCCAGCAGCCAAGACCCAGGGGTTACGCAAGAGACCCAGTACTTC,CASSQDPGVTQETQYF
-,TRBJ2-3,-,TRBV6-6,TGTGCCAGCAGAATTACTGATACGCAGTATTTT,CASRITDTQYF
-,TRBJ2-2,TRBD1,TRBV11-3,TGTGCCAGCAGCTTGGGACAGGGCGAGATAACCGGGGAGCTGTTTTTT,CASSLGQGEITGELFF
-,TRBJ2-3,TRBD2,TRBV4-2,TGTGCCAGCAGCCCGACTCTTTTGCGGGAGGGGAGCACAGATACGCAGTATTTT,CASSPTLLREGSTDTQYF
-,TRBJ1-5,-,TRBV6-5,TGTGCCAGCAGTTACCGTAGCAATCAGCCCCAGCATTTT,CASSYRSNQPQHF
-,TRBJ1-2,-,TRBV7-2,TGTGCCAGCAGCTTAACTCCAGGCTCTCACTATGGCTACACCTTC,CASSLTPGSHYGYTF
-,TRBJ2-6,-,TRBV5-6,TGTGCCAGCAGGGGGGCTTCCTCTGGGGCCAACGTCCTGACTTTC,CASRGASSGANVLTF
few,TRBJ1-5,TRBD1,TRBV6-5,TGTGCCACCTGGGACAGGCCCAATCAGCCCCAGCATTTT,CATWDRPNQPQHF
-,TRBJ2-3,-,TRBV24-1,TGTGCCACCAGTGACTTCAGGGATGTGGGCCGAGAAGATACGCAGTATTTT,CATSDFRDVGREDTQYF
-,TRBJ2-7,-,TRBV28,TGTGCCAGCAGTTTGCTCAGCTCCTACGAGCAGTACTTC,CASSLLSSYEQYF
-,TRBJ2-2,-,TRBV18,TGTGCCAGCTCCACGGGGACCGGGGAGCTGTTTTTT,CASSTGTGELFF
-,TRBJ1-1,-,TRBV7-6,TGTGCCAGCAGCTTAATACAGAGAAACACTGAAGCTTTCTTT,CASSLIQRNTEAFF
-,TRBJ1-2,-,TRBV29-1,TGCAGCGTTGGAGGGGGGGCGGGCTATGGCTACACCTTC,CSVGGGAGYGYTF
-,TRBJ2-3,TRBD2,TRBV10-3,TGTGCCATCGGGGGGGGACTAGCGGGAGGGACAGATACGCAGTATTTT,CAIGGGLAGGTDTQYF
-,TRBJ2-3,-,TRBV19,TGTGCCAGTAGTATAGTCTCCGGGGGCACAGATACGCAGTATTTT,CASSIVSGGTDTQYF
-,TRBJ1-4,TRBD1,TRBV28,TGTGCCAGCAGTTCTCTAAGTTGGGACAGGGGCTATGAAAAACTGTTTTTT,CASSSLSWDRGYEKLFF
-,TRBJ2-2,TRBD1,TRBV19,TGTGCCATCCGCTTGACAGGGCACACCGGGGAGCTGTTTTTT,CAIRLTGHTGELFF